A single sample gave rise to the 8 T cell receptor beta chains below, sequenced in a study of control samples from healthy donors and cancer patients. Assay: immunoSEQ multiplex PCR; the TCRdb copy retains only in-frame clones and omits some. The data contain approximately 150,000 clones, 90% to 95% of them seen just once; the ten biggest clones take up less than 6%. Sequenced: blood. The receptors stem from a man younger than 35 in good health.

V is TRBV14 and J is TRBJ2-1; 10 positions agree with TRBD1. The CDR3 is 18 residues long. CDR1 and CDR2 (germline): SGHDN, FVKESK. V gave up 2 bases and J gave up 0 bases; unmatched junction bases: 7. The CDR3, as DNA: TGTGCCAGCAGCCAATTTCGGACAGGGGGGAGCTCCTACAATGAGCAGTTCTTC. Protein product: CASSQFRTGGSSYNEQFF.

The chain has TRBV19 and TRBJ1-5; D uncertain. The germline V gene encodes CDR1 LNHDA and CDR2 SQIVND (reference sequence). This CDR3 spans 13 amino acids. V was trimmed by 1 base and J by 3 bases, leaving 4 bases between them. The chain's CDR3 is CASSIVLNQPQHF. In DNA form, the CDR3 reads TGTGCCAGTAGTATAGTCCTCAATCAGCCCCAGCATTTT.

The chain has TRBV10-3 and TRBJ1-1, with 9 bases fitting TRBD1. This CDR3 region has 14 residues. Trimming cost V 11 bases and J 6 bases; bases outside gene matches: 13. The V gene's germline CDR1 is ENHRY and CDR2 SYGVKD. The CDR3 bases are TGTGCCGTCCGACCTCGGACAGGGGCTGCTGAAGCTTTCTTT. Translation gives CAVRPRTGAAEAFF.

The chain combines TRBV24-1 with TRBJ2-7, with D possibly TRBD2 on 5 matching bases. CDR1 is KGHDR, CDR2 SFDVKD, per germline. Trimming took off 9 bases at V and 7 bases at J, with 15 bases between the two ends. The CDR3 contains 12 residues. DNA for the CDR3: TGTGCCACCTCGGGAATAAGTGATGAGCAGTACTTC. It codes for CATSGISDEQYF.

This chain's CDR3 is CASRSTGIDSGGELFF. CDR3 sequence (DNA): TGTGCCAGCAGATCGACAGGGATAGATTCAGGCGGGGAGCTGTTTTTT. V gene TRBV6-4 combines with J gene TRBJ2-2, with 7 bases aligning to TRBD1. The CDR3 length is 16 residues. The V and J ends lost 6 bases and 7 bases, in that order; junction bases with no gene match: 14. Per germline, CDR1 MRHNA and CDR2 SNTAGT.

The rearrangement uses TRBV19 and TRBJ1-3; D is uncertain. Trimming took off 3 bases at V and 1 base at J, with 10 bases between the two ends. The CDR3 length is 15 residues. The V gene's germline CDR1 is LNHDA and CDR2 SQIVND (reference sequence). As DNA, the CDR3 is TGTGCCAGTAGTATTGGTTCGGATTCTGGAAACACCATATATTTT. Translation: CASSIGSDSGNTIYF.

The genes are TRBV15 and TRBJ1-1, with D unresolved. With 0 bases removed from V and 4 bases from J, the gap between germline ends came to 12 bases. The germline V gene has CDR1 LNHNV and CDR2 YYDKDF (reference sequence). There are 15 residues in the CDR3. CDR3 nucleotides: TGTGCCACCAGCAGAGATCTTGCCCTAGGCACTGAAGCTTTCTTT. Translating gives CATSRDLALGTEAFF.

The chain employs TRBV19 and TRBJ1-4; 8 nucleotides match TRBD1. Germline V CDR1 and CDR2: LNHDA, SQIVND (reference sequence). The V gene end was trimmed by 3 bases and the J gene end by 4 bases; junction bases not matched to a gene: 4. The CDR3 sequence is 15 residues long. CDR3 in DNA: TGTGCCAGTAGTATCTCAGGGGGCCTTAATGAAAAACTGTTTTTT. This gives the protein CASSISGGLNEKLFF.